These T cell receptor beta chains were read from a single sample in a study of blood T cell repertoires in COVID-19. The table came from immunoSEQ multiplex PCR; TCRdb's copy has only in-frame clones and leaves some out. The sample has roughly 360,000 clones, over 75% seen once; the top ten hold roughly 1.4%. Sequencing was carried out using PBMCs or T cells enriched from blood (not recorded which). The receptors come from a man younger than 40 who had recovered from COVID-19. Each CDR3 is given with its conserved first and last residue.

TRBV5-6 12 CASSQGAGPQHF
TRBV7-2 15 CASSLLQGATEKLFF
TRBV6-2/TRBV6-3 18 CASSPPIHPGVWTYEQYF
TRBV19 14 CASSIQGSNQPQHF
TRBV19 16 CASSIVAFEGRETQYF
TRBV7-2 15 CASSLAGGGFNEQFF
TRBV5-6 15 CASSLYQGVSYEQYF
TRBV9 18 CASSVGNSGESSYNEQFF
TRBV11-2 15 CASRLTGAAFYEQYF
TRBV6-5 15 CASSRSDRVREKLFF
TRBV6-5 14 CASSSQDGNQPQHF
TRBV7-6 12 CASSPPFQAAFF
TRBV10-2 14 CASSEPQDFQPQHF
TRBV9 13 CASSLGQNTEAFF
TRBV9 14 CASSASGGALEQYF
TRBV6-5 14 CASSQAGGANVLTF
TRBV7-9 15 CASSQGESGTDTQYF
TRBV3-1/TRBV3-2 14 CASSQGPGASPLHF
TRBV6-5 15 CASSFRGLANEKLFF
TRBV4-1 15 CASSQLWGGLYEQYF
TRBV30 14 CAWSFRTAQETQYF
TRBV30 15 CAWNTGGGGSTPLHF
TRBV29-1 14 CSLTGAGGNTEAFF
TRBV4-3 14 CASSQSRFNYGYTF
TRBV9 12 CASSDGGTAAFF
TRBV4-1 15 CASSQDITDYNEQFF
TRBV6-2/TRBV6-3 15 CASSRTSRGTGELFF
TRBV7-3 13 CASSPDTGYGYTF
TRBV12-5 14 CASGLVGGGSPLHF
TRBV7-8 15 CASSFRDNIVETQYF
TRBV6-1 17 CASSAHQQGGLGTEAFF
TRBV3-1/TRBV3-2 15 CASTLTSGTYNEQFF